The 10 T cell receptor beta chains in this list originate from one sample, sequenced in a study of CD8+CD57+ T cells in acquired aplastic anemia. According to the study, genomic DNA was the template for TCR beta VDJ and CDR3 profiling. TCRdb reprocessed the reads with MiXCR, giving one entry per CDR3 protein. The table records 250,000 to 350,000 distinct CDR3 sequences, 50% to 65% of them present only once. Selection for sequencing was limited to patients who had shown CD8+CD57+ cell expansion by flow cytometry. The sample comprised sorted CD4+, CD8+, or CD8+CD57+ T cells (not recorded which) from PBMCs. The receptors were sampled from a human donor with aplastic anemia.

This clonotype has a count of ten or more. The chain employs TRBV28 and TRBJ2-7; no firm D call. The CDR3 is 11 residues long. Germline V lookup: CDR1 MDHEN, CDR2 SYDVKM. With 10 bases removed from V and 6 bases from J, the gap between germline ends came to 13 bases. The CDR3 nucleotides are TGTGCCACATCTCACTGGGGCGAGCAGTACTTC. Amino acid sequence: CATSHWGEQYF.

The J gene is TRBJ2-1, the V gene TRBV24-1, with 10 bases lining up with TRBD1. J was trimmed by 7 bases and V by 3 bases; bases with no gene match: 5. The CDR3 is 15 residues long. CDR1 and CDR2 from the germline V gene are KGHDR and SFDVKD. CDR3 amino acids: CATSDAGQGSNEQFF. The CDR3 DNA follows: TGTGCCACCAGTGATGCGGGACAGGGGTCAAATGAGCAGTTCTTC.

In DNA, the CDR3 is TGTGCCAGCAGCCCAGAAGACAGCGGTTCACCCCTCCACTTT. Amino acid sequence: CASSPEDSGSPLHF. The V gene is TRBV9, the J gene TRBJ1-6; D is possibly TRBD1 (5 bases). The ends were cut back, 4 bases at V and 9 bases at J, with 14 bases in the middle. The CDR3 is made up of 14 amino acids. In germline, CDR1 is SGDLS, CDR2 YYNGEE.

The CDR3 nucleotides read TGTGCCAGCAGTTGCATGCAGGGTAAGGCTTTCTTT. Translation: CASSCMQGKAFF. The V and J genes are TRBV25-1 and TRBJ1-1, with D possibly matching TRBD1 (5 bases). Germline V gives CDR1 MGHDK, CDR2 SYGVNS. The CDR3 consists of 12 residues. V lost 5 bases and J lost 11, with 15 bases in between.

The V and J genes are TRBV29-1 and TRBJ2-7, with D tentatively TRBD1 (5 bases). This CDR3 comprises 11 residues. V was cut by 3 bases and J by 5 bases, with 8 bases left in between. The germline CDR1 and CDR2 sequences are SQVTM and ANQGSEA. The CDR3 bases are TGCAGCGTTGAGAGACAGAACGAGCAGTACTTC. This encodes CSVERQNEQYF.

There are many counts of this clonotype. The chain couples TRBV25-1 to TRBJ1-3, with TRBD1 matching over 9 bases. V lost 7 bases and J lost 8; bases outside the gene matches: 9. The CDR3 is 14 amino acids. Germline CDR1 MGHDK, CDR2 SYGVNS. The CDR3 here is CASTPQGARDTIYF. Written as DNA, the CDR3 is TGTGCCAGCACCCCACAGGGGGCGCGGGACACCATATATTTT.

The rearrangement joins TRBV7-9 to TRBJ1-5; possible D gene TRBD1, 5 bases. Germline CDR1 is SEHNR and CDR2 is FQNEAQ (reference sequence). This CDR3 is 15 amino acids long. The germline V and J ends were trimmed by 2 bases and 5 bases, with 13 bases remaining between them. This CDR3 is CASSLPGSGDQPQHF. DNA of the CDR3: TGTGCCAGCAGCTTACCGGGCTCGGGGGATCAGCCCCAGCATTTT.

The rearrangement links TRBV6-5 to TRBJ2-7, with 10 bases fitting TRBD1. Germline values: CDR1 MNHEY, CDR2 SVGAGI. J was trimmed by 0 bases and V by 11 bases; bases with no gene match: 10. CDR3 length: 15 residues. The CDR3 nucleotides are TGTGCCCTCTTCTGGGACAGGGGATTCTCCTACGAGCAGTACTTC. The encoded protein is CALFWDRGFSYEQYF.

The gene calls are TRBV5-5 and TRBJ1-4; D is unclear. From germline, CDR1 is SGHKS and CDR2 YYEKEE (reference sequence). This CDR3 has 15 residues. Trimming took 4 bases from V and 8 from J, leaving 18 bases between them. In nucleotides, the CDR3 is TGTGCCAGCAGCACGACGTTTGCGGGTCAAGAAAAACTGTTTTTT. Translating gives CASSTTFAGQEKLFF.

The V gene is TRBV10-1, the J gene TRBJ2-5; no reliable D call. The CDR3 is made up of 11 amino acids. Trimming removed 6 bases from V and 9 bases from J, with 11 bases in between. Germline-derived CDR1 and CDR2 are WNHNN and SYGVQD (reference sequence). CDR3 sequence: CASRDRASQYF. The CDR3 coding sequence is TGCGCCAGCAGAGATCGGGCGTCCCAGTACTTC.